The present entry profiles one T cell receptor (beta chain) with its context. Its antigen is still unknown. The data originate from a study of CD8+ T cells in alopecia areata. Study findings and constraints: Normal scalp showed lower clonality than lesional scalp, especially alopecia totalis/universalis. Relative to mice, TCR sharing across patients was less clear, a difference possibly HLA-related. Scalp samples also yield sequences from resident alphabeta T cells of normal skin.

Both CD4+ and CD8+ T cells were separated by sorting PBMCs. The length of the CDR3 is 16 residues. Germline CDR1 and CDR2: SGHDT and YYEEEE. V lost 3 bases, J lost 1 base, and 5 bases stayed unmatched. The sequencing template was cDNA reverse transcribed from extracted RNA. The protocol was immunoSEQ multiplex PCR, while the TCRdb copy is restricted to in-frame clones and leaves out a portion. The repertoire holds more than 95,000 clones, around 61% seen once, with about 3% in the top ten. This chain links TRBV5-6 with TRBJ2-5; TRBD2 aligns across 11 bases. Sequenced material: CD4+ T cells sorted from blood. This clonotype was sampled from a human donor in good health. The CDR3, as DNA: TGTGCCAGCAGCTCTATGACTAGCGGGATCCAAGAGACCCAGTACTTC. Translating gives CASSSMTSGIQETQYF.